This T cell receptor (beta chain) was identified during a study of T cell repertoires in cytomegalovirus infection. Background on the study: TCR beta signatures that were public indicated CMV infection and matching HLA type.

Trimming left V 0 bases short and J 1 base short, with 4 bases between. Germline CDR1 reads SGHTA; CDR2 reads FQGNSA. The CDR3 has 14 amino acids. One entry per CDR3 protein results from TCRdb running MiXCR on the reads. The table includes around 300,000 distinct CDR3 sequences, around a tenth detected once. This clonotype was detected a few times. Sequenced input: PBMCs. The receptor was isolated from a human donor in good health (CMV status not recorded). Some clones in this sample may be carry-over from other donors' samples. This chain joins TRBV7-2 and TRBJ1-3; D gene uncertain. The CDR3 bases are TGTGCCAGCAGCTTAGCTCTATCTGGAAACACCATATATTTT. Its translation: CASSLALSGNTIYF.